This TCR beta chain was sequenced for a study of cytomegalovirus exposure and HLA in healthy donors (dated by TCRdb to 2016 to 2017). General notes on the study: The 666 repertoires of the first cohort and the roughly 120 validation repertoires were produced on the same platform, according to a later analysis. The aim of the study was to test whether cataloging public T cell receptors could identify signatures of past pathogen exposure. Besides the first cohort of more than 650 subjects, a separate validation cohort made up of roughly 120 different subjects was used. High-throughput TCR immunosequencing, statistical association of individual TCRs with disease status, and machine learning were combined to predict cytomegalovirus infection status. What the work shows at the level of the full study, not this receptor alone: In both the original and validation cohorts, the classifier was reported to diagnose cytomegalovirus status with high specificity and sensitivity. Across donors, most TCR sequences were observed very rarely, whereas some public TCRs were present in many individuals. The validation cohort had no HLA typing available for a later analysis, so co-occurrence within that cohort was assessed over all 110 or so repertoires. A total of fewer than 200 TCR beta chains were listed by the study as associated with cytomegalovirus. In a later analysis, TCRs clustered in the first cohort were found to also tend to co-occur in the roughly 130 validation repertoires, with 85% to 95% of cluster scores above 0. In vitro tests confirmed that a few of the cytomegalovirus-associated TCR beta chains recognize cytomegalovirus antigens. It was suggested by the authors that the approach could potentially be generalized to other disease states and immunological phenotypes.

The CDR3 runs 17 residues from the cysteine to the phenylalanine. Just the 51-base CDR3 DNA is kept, in frame starting at base 1. Relative to germline, V is missing 5 bases and J is missing 7 bases, with 11 bases of the junction outside any gene match. CDR1 and CDR2 (SGHRS, YFSETQ) derive from the germline V gene. Donors formed part of the validation cohort, which comprised over a hundred subjects and was distinct from the first cohort of several hundred subjects. Preparation of the library involved the immunoSEQ multiplex PCR assay. The study's processing was this. A statistical classification framework was built to diagnose cytomegalovirus status from the catalog of TCR beta chain sequences. The source is immuneACCESS, and TCRdb retained only in-frame sequences with V and J called. Part of the clones is not carried over; for the studies checked, unresolved V genes explain less than half of this, and the remainder is unexplained. The V and J calls and the clone size are those of that table, but D and trimming were determined from the DNA. This sample gives 220,000 or so clones in total; approximately 88% of them show up just once. Together, the top ten hold roughly 13% of the sample.

As to this clone: Which antigen it targets is not known. No much larger clonotype is one base removed from it; base qualities were not supplied.

The chain joins TRBV5-1 to TRBJ2-1, with 14 junctional bases fitting TRBD2. The receptor was isolated from a woman in her twenties or thirties in good health and CMV-seropositive. Sequencing was performed on PBMCs. In nucleotide form, the sequence is TGCGCCAGCAGTACGACTAGCGGGAGGGCCCTCGGGAATGAGCAGTTCTTC. This sequence encodes CASSTTSGRALGNEQFF.